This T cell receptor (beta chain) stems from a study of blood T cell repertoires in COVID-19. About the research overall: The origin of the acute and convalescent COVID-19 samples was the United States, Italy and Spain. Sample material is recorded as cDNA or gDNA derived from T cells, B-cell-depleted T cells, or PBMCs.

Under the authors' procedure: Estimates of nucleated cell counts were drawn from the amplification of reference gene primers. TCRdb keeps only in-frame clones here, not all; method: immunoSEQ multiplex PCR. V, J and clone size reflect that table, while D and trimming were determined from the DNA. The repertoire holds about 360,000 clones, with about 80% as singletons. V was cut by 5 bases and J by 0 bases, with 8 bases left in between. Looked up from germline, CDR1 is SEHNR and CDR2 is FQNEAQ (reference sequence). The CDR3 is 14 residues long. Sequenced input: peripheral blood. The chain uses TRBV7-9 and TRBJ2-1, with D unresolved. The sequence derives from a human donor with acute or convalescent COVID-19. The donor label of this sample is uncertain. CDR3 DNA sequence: TGTGCCAGCAGCCACACTATCTCCTACAATGAGCAGTTCTTC. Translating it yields CASSHTISYNEQFF.